A selection of T cell receptor beta chains follows, all from one sample in a study of Ad26.COV2.S vaccination and SARS-CoV-2 variants. Assay used: immunoSEQ multiplex PCR; TCRdb lists only in-frame clones, some missing. The table includes about 680,000 clones, roughly 90% detected once. Sequences were derived from peripheral blood, sampled in a trial of Ad26.COV2.S vaccine versus placebo. All receptors derive from a person aged 18-65 years who received the Ad26.COV2.S COVID-19 vaccine or a placebo. The CDR3 runs from the conserved cysteine through the conserved F or W. Fields, in order: clone size, D gene, J gene, V gene, CDR3 protein, CDR3 DNA. The D gene is left open where the match is weak. Not every row has a clone size; where given, it reads once, few, many or a size class.

NA	TRBD1	TRBJ2-1	TRBV5-8	CASSLEDRGYYNEQFF	TGTGCCAGCAGCTTGGAAGACAGGGGCTACTACAATGAGCAGTTCTTC
NA	NA	TRBJ1-5	TRBV5-6	CASSRTGRRDQPQHF	TGTGCCAGCAGCCGAACAGGGAGACGGGATCAGCCCCAGCATTTT
NA	NA	TRBJ2-5	TRBV13	CASSSVGGETQYF	TGTGCCAGCAGCTCTGTTGGGGGGGAGACCCAGTACTTC
NA	NA	TRBJ1-5	TRBV6-2/TRBV6-3	CASSYSGAGPNQPQHF	TGTGCCAGCAGTTACTCCGGGGCCGGGCCCAATCAGCCCCAGCATTTT
NA	NA	TRBJ1-2	TRBV5-5	CASSLDSPGYGYTF	TGTGCCAGCAGCCTGGACAGCCCTGGGTATGGCTACACCTTC
few	NA	TRBJ1-5	TRBV5-7	CASSPTPGGNQPQHF	TGTGCCAGCAGCCCGACCCCGGGGGGGAATCAGCCCCAGCATTTT
NA	TRBD2	TRBJ2-2	TRBV18	CASSPRATSVAGELFF	TGTGCCAGCTCACCACGGGCGACTAGCGTCGCCGGGGAGCTGTTTTTT
NA	TRBD2	TRBJ2-2	TRBV28	CASNPAGGAEGELFF	TGTGCCAGCAACCCGGCCGGGGGGGCAGAAGGGGAGCTGTTTTTT
NA	TRBD2	TRBJ2-1	TRBV28	CASSFGRGDEQFF	TGTGCCAGCAGTTTCGGGAGGGGGGACGAGCAGTTCTTC
once	TRBD1	TRBJ1-1	TRBV5-1	CASSSGQGARNTEAFF	TGCGCCAGCAGCAGCGGACAGGGGGCGCGGAACACTGAAGCTTTCTTT
NA	NA	TRBJ2-1	TRBV12-3/TRBV12-4	CASSVTSKEQFF	TGTGCCAGCAGTGTGACCTCTAAGGAGCAGTTCTTC
NA	NA	TRBJ2-7	TRBV24-1	CATSDWGVRSYEQYF	TGTGCCACCAGTGATTGGGGGGTCCGGTCCTACGAGCAGTACTTC
NA	NA	TRBJ1-5	TRBV3-1/TRBV3-2	CASSHGTSNQPQHF	TGTGCCAGCAGCCACGGCACTAGCAATCAGCCCCAGCATTTT
NA	TRBD1	TRBJ2-7	TRBV5-1	CASSLTGGDEQYF	TGCGCCAGCAGCCTGACAGGGGGCGACGAGCAGTACTTC
NA	NA	TRBJ2-1	TRBV25-1	CASSQVNEQFF	TGTGCCAGCAGCCAGGTCAATGAGCAGTTCTTC
NA	NA	TRBJ2-1	TRBV4-3	CASSQVRLDDNEQFF	TGCGCCAGCAGCCAAGTCCGACTAGATGACAATGAGCAGTTCTTC
NA	TRBD1	TRBJ1-2	TRBV6-4	CASSDPLDRGSPNYGYTF	TGTGCCAGCAGTGACCCCTTGGACAGGGGGTCCCCTAACTATGGCTACACCTTC
few	TRBD2	TRBJ2-1	TRBV5-1	CASSGTSGYNEQFF	TGCGCCAGCAGCGGGACTAGCGGTTACAATGAGCAGTTCTTC
once	TRBD2	TRBJ2-3	TRBV29-1	CSVGTSGSDTQYF	TGCAGCGTTGGGACTAGCGGATCAGATACGCAGTATTTT
NA	TRBD1	TRBJ1-3	TRBV6-5	CASSYSMTGAGNTIYF	TGTGCCAGCAGTTACTCGATGACAGGGGCAGGAAACACCATATATTTT
once	TRBD1	TRBJ1-4	TRBV15	CATRKPGQPDEKLFF	TGTGCCACCAGAAAACCGGGACAGCCGGATGAAAAACTGTTTTTT
once	NA	TRBJ1-1	TRBV12-3/TRBV12-4	CASSLEANTEAFF	TGTGCCAGCAGTTTAGAGGCGAACACTGAAGCTTTCTTT
once	TRBD2	TRBJ2-7	TRBV9	CASSVAGTNNYEQYF	TGTGCCAGCAGCGTAGCCGGGACTAACAACTACGAGCAGTACTTC
NA	NA	TRBJ2-3	TRBV7-9	CASSSSGLPTDTQYF	TGTGCCAGCAGCTCCTCGGGACTTCCCACAGATACGCAGTATTTT
NA	TRBD1	TRBJ1-3	TRBV6-6	CASSLIPGGEGNTIYF	TGTGCCAGCAGTTTAATACCAGGGGGCGAAGGAAACACCATATATTTT
NA	TRBD1	TRBJ1-2	TRBV5-5	CASSLAGQGSNTF	TGTGCCAGCAGCTTGGCCGGACAGGGTTCAAACACCTTC
NA	TRBD2	TRBJ2-1	TRBV19	CASSPVAGGLDEQFF	TGTGCCAGTAGTCCGGTAGCGGGAGGGCTCGATGAGCAGTTCTTC
NA	TRBD2	TRBJ2-5	TRBV5-4	CASSLGLAAGQETQYF	TGTGCCAGCAGCTTGGGTCTAGCGGCGGGCCAAGAGACCCAGTACTTC
NA	NA	TRBJ1-1	TRBV7-2	CASSFTGGNTEAFF	TGTGCCAGCAGCTTCACGGGGGGGAACACTGAAGCTTTCTTT
NA	TRBD1	TRBJ2-5	TRBV3-1/TRBV3-2	CASSWGQGEETQYF	TGTGCCAGCAGCTGGGGACAGGGGGAAGAGACCCAGTACTTC
NA	NA	TRBJ1-1	TRBV12-3/TRBV12-4	CASSKTAEAFF	TGTGCCAGCAGTAAGACAGCTGAAGCTTTCTTT
NA	NA	TRBJ1-6	TRBV27	CASSTGQLSHSPLHF	TGTGCCAGCAGTACAGGACAGCTATCTCATTCACCCCTCCACTTT
NA	TRBD1	TRBJ1-1	TRBV13	CASSFGTGRGNTEAFF	TGTGCCAGCAGCTTCGGGACAGGGCGGGGGAACACTGAAGCTTTCTTT
NA	NA	TRBJ1-1	TRBV7-9	CASSLGGASPEAFF	TGTGCCAGCAGCTTAGGGGGGGCCAGCCCCGAAGCTTTCTTT
NA	TRBD1	TRBJ1-5	TRBV11-2	CASSKTGTGDQPQHF	TGTGCCAGCAGCAAAACCGGGACAGGGGATCAGCCCCAGCATTTT
few	TRBD1	TRBJ1-5	TRBV6-5	CASRGTGGAEPQHF	TGTGCCAGCAGAGGCACAGGGGGCGCGGAGCCCCAGCATTTT
NA	NA	TRBJ2-3	TRBV5-4	CASSLGGQGFTDTQYF	TGTGCCAGCAGCTTGGGTGGGCAGGGATTCACAGATACGCAGTATTTT
NA	TRBD2	TRBJ2-1	TRBV11-2	CASSFSGKYNEQFF	TGTGCCAGCAGCTTTAGCGGGAAGTACAATGAGCAGTTCTTC
NA	NA	TRBJ2-5	TRBV7-8	CASSPRETQYF	TGTGCCAGCAGCCCCAGGGAGACCCAGTACTTC
NA	NA	TRBJ2-3	TRBV12-3/TRBV12-4	CASSLARGDTQYF	TGTGCCAGCAGTTTAGCGAGGGGGGATACGCAGTATTTT
NA	TRBD1	TRBJ1-6	TRBV11-2	CASSLRGTENSPLHF	TGTGCCAGCAGCCTCCGGGGGACAGAGAATTCACCCCTCCACTTT